A single sample gave rise to the 30 T cell receptor beta chains below, sequenced in a study of blood T cell repertoires in COVID-19. The method was immunoSEQ multiplex PCR; TCRdb's version includes in-frame clones alone and lacks a portion of them. Of roughly 300,000 clones in the sample, 80% to 90% were seen once. The sequencing sample was made of PBMCs or T cells enriched from blood (not recorded which). The source of these receptors is a woman aged 30 to 39 who had recovered from COVID-19.

This chain joins TRBV7-6 and TRBJ2-5, with 8 bases lining up with TRBD2. CDR1 and CDR2 from the germline V gene are SGHVS and FNYEAQ. Trimming at V came to 5 bases and at J to 2 bases, leaving 7 bases not matched to a gene. The CDR3 totals 15 residues. CDR3 in amino acids: CASSPLGGGQETQYF. The CDR3 DNA follows: TGTGCCAGCAGCCCCCTAGGCGGGGGGCAAGAGACCCAGTACTTC.

The chain is built from TRBV14 and TRBJ2-5, with D tentatively TRBD1 (6 bases). Trimming cost V 1 base and J 4 bases, with 7 bases left between them. This CDR3 comprises 13 residues. Germline CDR1 SGHDN, CDR2 FVKESK. The CDR3 reads CASSQVRGETQYF. The CDR3 DNA reads TGTGCCAGCAGCCAAGTCAGGGGAGAGACCCAGTACTTC.

This sequence joins TRBV9 and TRBJ2-6, with no clear D. The CDR3 totals 16 residues. With 2 bases removed from V and 3 bases from J, the gap between germline ends came to 12 bases. In germline, CDR1 is SGDLS, CDR2 YYNGEE. The CDR3 region is CASSVGGVRGANVLTF. In DNA form, the CDR3 reads TGTGCCAGCAGCGTTGGCGGAGTCCGTGGGGCCAACGTCCTGACTTTC.

This clone has a single count. This chain joins TRBV5-6 and TRBJ1-2, with D tentatively TRBD1 (5 bases). This CDR3 comprises 16 residues. With 3 bases removed from V and 2 bases from J, the gap between germline ends came to 17 bases. The germline CDR1 and CDR2 sequences are SGHDT and YYEEEE. The CDR3 loop reads CASSYPIMDKNYGYTF. DNA of the CDR3: TGTGCCAGCAGCTACCCGATAATGGACAAGAACTATGGCTACACCTTC.

A few counts support this clone. The V call is TRBV7-8, the J call TRBJ1-1; no reliable D call. V lost 4 bases and J 1 base, leaving 19 bases between the germline ends. The V gene's germline CDR1 is SGHVS and CDR2 FQNEAQ. This CDR3 is 17 amino acids long. CDR3 amino acids: CASSSLVVRGGNTEAFF. DNA for the CDR3: TGTGCCAGCAGCTCCCTCGTGGTACGGGGAGGGAACACTGAAGCTTTCTTT.

The J gene is TRBJ2-7, the V gene TRBV7-2, with 11 bases aligning to TRBD1. In germline, CDR1 is SGHTA, CDR2 FQGNSA. V trimming: 2 bases; J trimming: 4 bases; junction bases outside the gene matches: 7. The CDR3 loop spans 16 amino acids. The CDR3: CASSLNLGQGAYEQYF. CDR3 DNA: TGTGCCAGCAGCTTAAATCTCGGACAGGGGGCTTACGAGCAGTACTTC. Full variable domain (outside the CDR3, taken from reference TRBV7-2 and TRBJ2-7): GAGVSQSPSNKVTEKGKDVELRCDPISGHTALYWYRQSLGQGLEFLIYFQGNSAPDKSGLPSDRFSAERTGGSVSTLTIQRTQQEDSAVYLCASSLNLGQGAYEQYFGPGTRLTVT.

V and J are TRBV3-1 (or the pseudogene TRBV3-2) and TRBJ2-7; unclear D gene. V shed 4 bases and J shed 6 bases, with 13 bases lying between them. CDR1 and CDR2 from the germline V gene are LGHDT and YNNKEL (reference sequence). The CDR3 spans 13 residues. CDR3 loop: CASSPLLSGEQYF. In nucleotides, the CDR3 is TGTGCCAGCAGCCCCCTTCTCTCGGGCGAGCAGTACTTC.

The CDR3 DNA is TGTGCCAGCAGTAAAGACAGGGCAAAAGCTAACTATGGCTACACCTTC. Translation gives CASSKDRAKANYGYTF. The chain links TRBV6-1 to TRBJ1-2; 7 bases map to TRBD1. V gave up 5 bases and J gave up 0 bases; unmatched junction bases: 9. Germline V gene data show CDR1 as MNHNS and CDR2 as SASEGT. This CDR3 comprises 16 residues.

This chain joins TRBV30 and TRBJ1-5; TRBD1 aligns across 8 bases. The CDR3 consists of 17 residues. Germline CDR1 and CDR2: GTSNPN and SVGIG (reference sequence). The junction had 11 bases not matched to a gene; V was cut back by 0 bases and J by 4 bases. Here the CDR3 DNA reads TGTGCCTGGAGTGTAAGAGGCAGGGGGCGTCCAAATCAGCCCCAGCATTTT. As protein: CAWSVRGRGRPNQPQHF.

The V call is TRBV18, the J call TRBJ1-2; 7 bases are shared with TRBD1. The CDR3 is 17 amino acids. The germline gives CDR1 KGHSH, CDR2 LQKENI. With V trimmed by 0 bases and J by 4 bases, 11 bases remained unmatched. CDR3 DNA: TGTGCCAGCTCACCACCGGCCGTCGGGGCAGGGGGCTATGGCTACACCTTC. Encoded protein: CASSPPAVGAGGYGYTF. Based on the CDR3 plus reference TRBV18 and TRBJ1-2, the full variable domain is NAGVMQNPRHLVRRRGQEARLRCSPMKGHSHVYWYRQLPEEGLKFMVYLQKENIIDESGMPKERFSAEFPKEGPSILRIQQVVRGDSAAYFCASSPPAVGAGGYGYTFGSGTRLTVV.

This clone is judged large (0.1 to 1%). This chain joins TRBV3-1 (or the pseudogene TRBV3-2) and TRBJ2-3; D is possibly TRBD2 (6 bases). CDR3 length: 14 residues. V shed 1 base and J shed 6 bases, with 11 bases lying between them. Germline V CDR1 and CDR2: LGHDT, YNNKEL (reference sequence). CDR3 nucleotide sequence: TGTGCCAGCAGCCAAGGTGGGGGGAGGGATACGCAGTATTTT. Its translation: CASSQGGGRDTQYF.

The chain is built from TRBV7-2 and TRBJ1-5; D gene unclear. V lost 1 base and J 8 bases, leaving 12 bases between the germline ends. Germline assignment: CDR1 SGHTA and CDR2 FQGNSA. The CDR3 runs 14 residues. The CDR3 here is CASSLVEAGKPQHF. In DNA, the CDR3 is TGTGCCAGCAGCTTAGTTGAGGCCGGTAAGCCCCAGCATTTT. Full variable domain (outside the CDR3, taken from reference TRBV7-2 and TRBJ1-5): GAGVSQSPSNKVTEKGKDVELRCDPISGHTALYWYRQSLGQGLEFLIYFQGNSAPDKSGLPSDRFSAERTGGSVSTLTIQRTQQEDSAVYLCASSLVEAGKPQHFGDGTRLSIL.

There are a few counts of this clone. The chain carries TRBV30 and TRBJ1-2; the D is unclear. CDR3 length: 11 amino acids. CDR1 is GTSNPN, CDR2 SVGIG, per germline (reference sequence). CDR3: CGRGGVYGYTF. Here the CDR3 DNA reads TGTGGGAGAGGCGGAGTCTATGGCTACACCTTC.

The chain carries TRBV5-1 and TRBJ2-7, with 9 positions matching TRBD1. After removal of 4 bases from V and 7 bases from J, the junction contained 9 bases not matched to a gene. The CDR3 consists of 14 residues. Germline values: CDR1 SGHRS, CDR2 YFSETQ. The CDR3 reads CASSTNRGPREQYF. The CDR3 DNA follows: TGCGCCAGCAGCACAAACAGGGGGCCCCGGGAGCAGTACTTC.

The J gene is TRBJ2-3, the V gene TRBV5-1, with 10 bases aligning to TRBD2. CDR1 SGHRS and CDR2 YFSETQ come from the germline V gene. With 1 base clipped from V and 4 bases from J, the junction kept 9 bases outside the gene matches. This CDR3 is built from 17 residues. The CDR3, as DNA: TGCGCCAGCAGCTTGACTCCACCTAGCGGGGGCCCAGATACGCAGTATTTT. Its protein product is CASSLTPPSGGPDTQYF.

This clone was seen just once. The chain links TRBV29-1 to TRBJ1-1; D is uncertain. V shed 5 bases and J shed 1 base, with 8 bases lying between them. The CDR3 totals 12 residues. Germline V gene sequence: CDR1 SQVTM, CDR2 ANQGSEA. CDR3 nucleotide sequence: TGCAGCGTTTCTCACAGGAACACTGAAGCTTTCTTT. This translates into CSVSHRNTEAFF.

The chain joins TRBV13 to TRBJ2-7, with D perhaps TRBD2 (5 bases). Deletions cut 7 bases from V and 7 bases from J, with 20 bases between. There are 14 residues in the CDR3. Germline V lookup: CDR1 PRHDT, CDR2 FYEKMQ (reference sequence). The CDR3 coding sequence is TGTGCCAGCAAAATCGGTGGAGGAGGAGGAGAGCAGTACTTC. Translated, it gives CASKIGGGGGEQYF. Filled out from reference TRBV13 and TRBJ2-7, the complete variable domain reads AAGVIQSPRHLIKEKRETATLKCYPIPRHDTVYWYQQGPGQDPQFLISFYEKMQSDKGSIPDRFSAQQFSDYHSELNMSSLELGDSALYFCASKIGGGGGEQYFGPGTRLTVT.

The chain is built from TRBV21-1 and TRBJ1-6. TRBV21-1 is tagged as a pseudogene. The CDR3 is 14 amino acids. The CDR3 nucleotides are TGTGCCAGCAGCCCCCGGGGAGGGGGGGCACCCCTCCACTTT. It codes for CASSPRGGGAPLHF.

This chain joins TRBV28 and TRBJ2-7; 9 bases align to TRBD1. With the DNA end fitting TRBJ2-5 better, the J assignment may be wrong. The germline V gene encodes CDR1 MDHEN and CDR2 SYDVKM. The length of the CDR3 is 14 residues. CDR3 nucleotides: TGTGCCAGCAGAAGGACAGGGGAGGGAGAGACCCAGTACTTC. Protein: CASRRTGEGETQYF.

V and J are TRBV5-1 and TRBJ2-7, with 10 bases identical to TRBD1. Germline values: CDR1 SGHRS, CDR2 YFSETQ. The length of the CDR3 is 15 residues. The ends lost 4 bases at V and 2 bases at J; junction bases unmatched: 6. The CDR3, as DNA: TGCGCCAGCAGCCCCAAGGACAGGGGGGCCTACGAGCAGTACTTC. It encodes CASSPKDRGAYEQYF.

The chain links TRBV19 to TRBJ2-7; D is unclear. CDR1 and CDR2 (germline): LNHDA, SQIVND (reference sequence). The length of the CDR3 is 14 residues. V lost 3 bases and J lost 2, with 11 bases in between. In nucleotides, the CDR3 is TGTGCCAGTAGTATTTCCAGTCTAGCCTACGAGCAGTACTTC. It codes for CASSISSLAYEQYF.

V gene TRBV6-5 combines with J gene TRBJ1-5; possible D gene TRBD1, 5 bases. Deletions cut 5 bases from V and 2 bases from J, with 13 bases between. This CDR3 comprises 15 residues. Germline V gene sequence: CDR1 MNHEY, CDR2 SVGAGI. The CDR3 nucleotides are TGTGCCAGCAGTCAGGGTGGTCGGCGCAATCAGCCCCAGCATTTT. Protein product: CASSQGGRRNQPQHF.

The genes are TRBV11-2 and TRBJ1-1; no clear D gene. The CDR3 runs 13 residues. Germline CDR1 reads SGHAT; CDR2 reads FQNNGV. V was pared by 4 bases and J by 0 bases, with 6 bases between. For the CDR3, the DNA is TGTGCCAGCAGCTGGGGAGTGAACACTGAAGCTTTCTTT. Protein product: CASSWGVNTEAFF.

The V and J genes are TRBV15 and TRBJ1-1; no clear D. The CDR3 runs 15 residues. Germline lookup yields CDR1 LNHNV and CDR2 YYDKDF (reference sequence). V was pared by 0 bases and J by 7 bases, with 15 bases between. CDR3 sequence: CATSRDLGRRYEAFF. The CDR3 DNA follows: TGTGCCACCAGCAGAGATCTTGGCAGGAGGTATGAAGCTTTCTTT.

The J gene is TRBJ1-1, the V gene TRBV5-1; 7 bases are shared with TRBD1. This CDR3 spans 15 amino acids. CDR1 and CDR2 (germline): SGHRS, YFSETQ. Trimming removed 0 bases from V and 4 bases from J; junction bases left unmatched: 6. The CDR3 protein is CASSLEGALTTEAFF. The CDR3 DNA reads TGCGCCAGCAGCTTGGAGGGGGCGCTAACCACTGAAGCTTTCTTT.

The chain joins TRBV7-9 to TRBJ1-3; perhaps TRBD1 as D (6 bases). CDR3 length equals 16 residues. Germline CDR1 and CDR2: SEHNR and FQNEAQ (reference sequence). V lost 1 base and J lost 4, with 14 bases in between. The DNA for the CDR3 is TGTGCCAGCAGCTTAGGGGTCGGGGGGCGCGGAAACACCATATATTTT. Its protein product is CASSLGVGGRGNTIYF.

The chain combines TRBV7-2 with TRBJ1-1; TRBD1 is a possible D gene (5 bases). V was trimmed by 0 bases and J by 5 bases, leaving 10 bases between them. The CDR3 is 14 amino acids. Germline V gives CDR1 SGHTA, CDR2 FQGNSA. This CDR3 reads CASSLAGGRTEAFF. CDR3 nucleotide sequence: TGTGCCAGCAGCTTAGCGGGGGGGAGAACTGAAGCTTTCTTT. Filled out from reference TRBV7-2 and TRBJ1-1, the complete variable domain reads GAGVSQSPSNKVTEKGKDVELRCDPISGHTALYWYRQSLGQGLEFLIYFQGNSAPDKSGLPSDRFSAERTGGSVSTLTIQRTQQEDSAVYLCASSLAGGRTEAFFGQGTRLTVV.

This rearrangement joins TRBV7-9 to TRBJ2-2; 7 bases are a match to TRBD2. The CDR3 runs to 17 residues. Germline V CDR1 and CDR2: SEHNR, FQNEAQ (reference sequence). The trim removed 6 bases at V and 2 bases at J, leaving 12 bases unmatched. Here the CDR3 DNA reads TGTGCCAGCAGTCCTAAGAGCCAGCGGGGAAACACCGGGGAGCTGTTTTTT. Translating it yields CASSPKSQRGNTGELFF.

This clone showed up just once. The chain employs TRBV5-4 and TRBJ2-3; D is unclear. The length of the CDR3 is 15 residues. Germline lookup yields CDR1 SGHNT and CDR2 YYREEE (reference sequence). The V and J ends lost 0 bases and 0 bases respectively, with 8 bases between them. This chain's CDR3 is CASSLDGPSTDTQYF. Here the CDR3 DNA reads TGTGCCAGCAGCTTGGATGGGCCCAGCACAGATACGCAGTATTTT.

The CDR3 sequence is CASSLRGGVYYEQYF. CDR3 in DNA: TGTGCCAGCAGTTTAAGGGGGGGGGTATACTACGAGCAGTACTTC. V gene TRBV28 combines with J gene TRBJ2-7; TRBD2 is a possible D gene (7 bases). V was cut by 2 bases and J by 3 bases, with 14 bases left in between. This CDR3 has 15 amino acids. Germline values: CDR1 MDHEN, CDR2 SYDVKM.